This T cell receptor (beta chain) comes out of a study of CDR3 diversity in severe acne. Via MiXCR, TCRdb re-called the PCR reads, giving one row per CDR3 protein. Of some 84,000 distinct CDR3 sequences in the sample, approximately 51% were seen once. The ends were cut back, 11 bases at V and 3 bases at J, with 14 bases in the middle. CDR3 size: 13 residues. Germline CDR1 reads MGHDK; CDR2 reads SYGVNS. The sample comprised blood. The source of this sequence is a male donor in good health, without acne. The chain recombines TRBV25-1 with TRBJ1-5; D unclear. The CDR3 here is CAWSSSTNQPQHF. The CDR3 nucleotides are TGTGCCTGGAGTTCGAGTACCAATCAGCCCCAGCATTTT.